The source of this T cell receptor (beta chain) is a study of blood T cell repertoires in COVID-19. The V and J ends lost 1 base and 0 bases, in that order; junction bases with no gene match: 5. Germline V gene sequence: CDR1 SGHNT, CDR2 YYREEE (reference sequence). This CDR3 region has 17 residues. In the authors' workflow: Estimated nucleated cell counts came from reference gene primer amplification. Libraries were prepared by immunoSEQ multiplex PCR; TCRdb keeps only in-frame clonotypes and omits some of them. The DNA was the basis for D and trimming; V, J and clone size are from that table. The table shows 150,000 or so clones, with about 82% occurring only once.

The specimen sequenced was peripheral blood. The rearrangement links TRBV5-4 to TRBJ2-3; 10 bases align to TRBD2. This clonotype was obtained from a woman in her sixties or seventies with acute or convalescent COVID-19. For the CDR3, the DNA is TGTGCCAGCAGCTTGCGACGGACTAGCGGTAGCACAGATACGCAGTATTTT. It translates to CASSLRRTSGSTDTQYF.